This TCR beta chain appears in the sequencing data of a study of T cells in tumors after PD-1 blockade. For the study at large: Patients received pembrolizumab 200 mg every 3 weeks or cemiplimab 350 mg every 2 weeks. On average, peripheral blood gave about 120,000 TCR templates and about 34,000 unique clonotypes. Study results and caveats: Blood contained about 45% of the tumor's TCR clonotypes.

This CDR3 contains 18 residues. Trimming took 4 bases from V and 4 from J; bases not matched to a gene: 14. In germline, CDR1 is MDHEN, CDR2 SYDVKM. A note on this clone: What it recognizes is unknown.

This table comes from immunoSEQ multiplex PCR, and its TCRdb copy is limited to in-frame clones, with some not included. The table shows around 50,000 clones, with about four fifths occurring only once. Sequenced here: PBMCs, sampled before anti-PD-1 treatment. The V call is TRBV28, the J call TRBJ1-4, with TRBD1 matching 8 bases. This sequence was found in a human donor with basal cell carcinoma. CDR3 amino acids: CASSSSPGTGIGNEKLFF. The CDR3 region has the DNA TGTGCCAGCAGTTCAAGTCCCGGGACAGGAATCGGTAATGAAAAACTGTTTTTT.